Presented here are 14 T cell receptor beta chains from one specimen sequenced in a study of OX40 agonist ivuxolimab in advanced cancers. Method: immunoSEQ multiplex PCR; TCRdb's copy keeps in-frame clones and lacks some. The profile shows about 77,000 clones, around nine tenths of them singletons. Specimen: CD4+ or CD8+ T cells sorted from blood, collected in a trial of the OX40 agonist ivuxolimab. These receptors all stem from an adult with an advanced solid tumor such as melanoma, head and neck, liver or kidney cancer.

The chain recombines TRBV6-1 with TRBJ1-1; D perhaps matches TRBD1 (6 bases). The CDR3 loop spans 12 amino acids. Germline V gene data show CDR1 as MNHNS and CDR2 as SASEGT. With 7 bases removed from V and 3 bases from J, the gap between germline ends came to 9 bases. CDR3 DNA: TGTGCCAGCAAACAGGGTTACACTGAAGCTTTCTTT. Encoded protein: CASKQGYTEAFF.

This sequence joins TRBV6-5 and TRBJ1-3; a possible D gene is TRBD1 (6 bases). Germline V gene data show CDR1 as MNHEY and CDR2 as SVGAGI. The CDR3 consists of 14 residues. Trimming cost V 5 bases and J 2 bases, with 10 bases left between them. The CDR3 region has the DNA TGTGCCAGCAGTACCTCAGGGGCTGGAAACACCATATATTTT. As protein: CASSTSGAGNTIYF.

The chain recombines TRBV10-3 with TRBJ2-7; D might be TRBD1 (6 bases). The germline CDR1 and CDR2 sequences are ENHRY and SYGVKD. Trimming shortened V by 10 bases and J by 1 base, and 8 bases separated the two germline ends. The CDR3 loop spans 11 amino acids. The CDR3 reads CASTGSYEQYF. The CDR3 DNA is TGTGCCAGTACAGGGTCCTACGAGCAGTACTTC.

The chain carries TRBV7-2 and TRBJ2-2, with TRBD2 matching over 9 bases. The CDR3 is 16 amino acids. After removal of 1 base from V and 5 bases from J, the junction contained 5 bases not matched to a gene. The V gene's germline CDR1 is SGHTA and CDR2 FQGNSA. This chain's CDR3 is CASSLGPGLATGELFF. In DNA form, the CDR3 reads TGTGCCAGCAGCTTAGGCCCGGGACTAGCTACCGGGGAGCTGTTTTTT. Full variable domain (remainder filled in from reference TRBV7-2 and TRBJ2-2): GAGVSQSPSNKVTEKGKDVELRCDPISGHTALYWYRQSLGQGLEFLIYFQGNSAPDKSGLPSDRFSAERTGGSVSTLTIQRTQQEDSAVYLCASSLGPGLATGELFFGEGSRLTVL.

The chain uses TRBV5-1 and TRBJ1-4; tentative D call: TRBD1 (6 bases). Deletions cut 4 bases from V and 7 bases from J, with 17 bases between. The CDR3 runs to 15 residues. CDR1 SGHRS and CDR2 YFSETQ come from the germline V gene. The CDR3 sequence: CASSLQGLAGEKLFF. In DNA, the CDR3 is TGCGCCAGCAGCCTACAGGGATTAGCGGGTGAAAAACTGTTTTTT.

This rearrangement joins TRBV5-4 to TRBJ2-5; D is unresolved. The V gene lost 3 bases and the J gene lost 5 bases, with 14 bases spanning the gap. There are 14 residues in the CDR3. Germline V gene sequence: CDR1 SGHNT, CDR2 YYREEE (reference sequence). The CDR3 loop is CASSSLPVGETQYF. Written as DNA, the CDR3 is TGTGCCAGCAGCTCCCTCCCGGTGGGGGAGACCCAGTACTTC.

This chain joins TRBV20-1 and TRBJ2-5, with D perhaps matching TRBD1 or TRBD2 (5 bases each). Trimming removed 3 bases from V and 4 bases from J, with 6 bases in between. Germline assignment: CDR1 DFQATT and CDR2 SNEGSKA (reference sequence). This CDR3 spans 11 amino acids. CDR3 sequence reads: CSASGGETQYF. In DNA form, the CDR3 reads TGCAGTGCTAGTGGGGGAGAGACCCAGTACTTC.

The chain recombines TRBV5-1 with TRBJ2-5; D is uncertain. Deletions cut 0 bases from V and 2 bases from J, with 8 bases between. The CDR3 is made up of 14 amino acids. The germline V gene encodes CDR1 SGHRS and CDR2 YFSETQ. This CDR3 reads CASSLGARQETQYF. Written as DNA, the CDR3 is TGCGCCAGCAGCTTGGGAGCCCGGCAAGAGACCCAGTACTTC.

This sequence joins TRBV30 and TRBJ2-2; D gene uncertain. V shed 4 bases and J shed 1 base, with 4 bases lying between them. This CDR3 region has 12 residues. Germline V CDR1 and CDR2: GTSNPN, SVGIG (reference sequence). CDR3 nucleotides: TGTGCCTGGACAGAGAACACCGGGGAGCTGTTTTTT. Amino acid sequence: CAWTENTGELFF.

The chain carries TRBV7-2 and TRBJ2-2, with 15 bases matching TRBD2. V dropped 5 bases and J dropped 6; count of bases not matched to a gene: 10. CDR3 length equals 18 residues. Germline V lookup: CDR1 SGHTA, CDR2 FQGNSA. DNA of the CDR3: TGTGCCAGCAGCAAAGGACTAGCGGGAGGGCCGAGGCCCGGGGAGCTGTTTTTT. Its translation: CASSKGLAGGPRPGELFF.

The chain employs TRBV7-6 and TRBJ2-3, with D unresolved. The CDR3 loop spans 13 amino acids. Between the trimmed V and J ends, which lost 2 bases and 3 bases, there was a span of 6 bases. Germline CDR1 and CDR2: SGHVS and FNYEAQ. CDR3 nucleotide sequence: TGTGCCAGCAGCTTATTCTTGACAGATACGCAGTATTTT. Protein: CASSLFLTDTQYF.

The chain combines TRBV27 with TRBJ2-1; unclear D gene. The germline gives CDR1 MNHEY, CDR2 SMNVEV (reference sequence). The CDR3 spans 11 residues. The V end lost 6 bases, the J end lost 8 bases, and 8 bases lay between the germline ends. The CDR3 sequence: CASREQDEQFF. The CDR3 coding sequence is TGTGCCAGCAGGGAGCAGGATGAGCAGTTCTTC.

The V and J genes are TRBV7-2 and TRBJ1-5; D unclear. This CDR3 contains 13 residues. Germline V gene data show CDR1 as SGHTA and CDR2 as FQGNSA. Trimming shortened V by 1 base and J by 8 bases, and 9 bases separated the two germline ends. CDR3 residues: CASSLERGEPQHF. DNA for the CDR3: TGTGCCAGCAGCTTAGAGCGGGGTGAGCCCCAGCATTTT.

CDR3 nucleotide sequence: TGTGCCAGCAGCGCCGCGGGGGGCCCCAATCAGCCCCAGCATTTT. Translating gives CASSAAGGPNQPQHF. The chain couples TRBV9 to TRBJ1-5, with D perhaps TRBD1 (6 bases). The CDR3 consists of 15 residues. The V and J ends lost 3 bases and 3 bases respectively, with 13 bases between them. The germline gives CDR1 SGDLS, CDR2 YYNGEE. The full variable domain, completed using reference TRBV9 and TRBJ1-5, is DSGVTQTPKHLITATGQRVTLRCSPRSGDLSVYWYQQSLDQGLQFLIQYYNGEERAKGNILERFSAQQFPDLHSELNLSSLELGDSALYFCASSAAGGPNQPQHFGDGTRLSIL.